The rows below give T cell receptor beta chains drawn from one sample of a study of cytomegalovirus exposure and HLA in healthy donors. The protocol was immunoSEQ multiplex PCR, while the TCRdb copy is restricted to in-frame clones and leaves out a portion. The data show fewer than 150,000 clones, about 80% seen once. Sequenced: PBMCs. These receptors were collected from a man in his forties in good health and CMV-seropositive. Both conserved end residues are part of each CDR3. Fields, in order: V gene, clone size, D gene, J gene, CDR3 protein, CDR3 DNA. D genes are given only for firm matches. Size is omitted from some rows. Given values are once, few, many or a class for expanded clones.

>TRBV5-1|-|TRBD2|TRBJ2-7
CASSRATGTSGVRQYF
TGCGCCAGCAGCCGCGCCACCGGGACTAGCGGTGTGAGGCAGTACTTC
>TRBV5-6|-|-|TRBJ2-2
CASGLVGSANTGELFF
TGTGCCAGCGGATTAGTCGGGAGCGCGAACACCGGGGAGCTGTTTTTT
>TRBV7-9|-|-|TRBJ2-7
CASSFDRTYEQYF
TGTGCCAGCAGCTTTGACAGGACATACGAGCAGTACTTC
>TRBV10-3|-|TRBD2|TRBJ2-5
CAISSYGREVETQYF
TGTGCCATCAGTTCTTATGGGAGGGAAGTGGAGACCCAGTACTTC
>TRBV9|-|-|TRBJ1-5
CASSVSTGPQPQHF
TGTGCCAGCAGCGTATCAACAGGGCCTCAGCCCCAGCATTTT
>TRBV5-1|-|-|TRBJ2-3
CASSLGFGGVSVDTQYF
TGCGCCAGCAGCTTGGGTTTCGGCGGGGTGAGCGTCGATACGCAGTATTTT
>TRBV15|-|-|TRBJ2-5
CATSRDHEEETQYF
TGTGCCACCAGCAGAGATCACGAGGAGGAGACCCAGTACTTC
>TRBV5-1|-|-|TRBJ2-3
CASSLEGASTDTQYF
TGCGCCAGCAGCTTGGAAGGGGCTAGCACAGATACGCAGTATTTT
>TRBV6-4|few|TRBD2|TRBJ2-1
CASSHSGGSYNEQFF
TGTGCCAGCAGTCATAGCGGGGGGTCCTACAATGAGCAGTTCTTC
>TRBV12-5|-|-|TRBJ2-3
CASGPGLRSDTQYF
TGTGCTAGTGGTCCGGGACTGAGATCGGATACGCAGTATTTT
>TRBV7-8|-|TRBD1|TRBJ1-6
CASSYRDRGDNSPLHF
TGTGCCAGCAGCTATAGGGACAGGGGCGATAATTCACCCCTCCACTTT
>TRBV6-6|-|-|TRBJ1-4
CASSYGGRGEKLFF
TGTGCCAGCAGTTACGGGGGGAGAGGTGAAAAACTGTTTTTT
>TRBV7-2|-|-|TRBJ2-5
CASSLAGHQETQYF
TGTGCCAGCAGCTTAGCGGGGCACCAAGAGACCCAGTACTTC
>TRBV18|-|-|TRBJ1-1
CASQPTDSFWLPEAFF
TGTGCCAGCCAACCAACTGACAGTTTTTGGCTCCCTGAAGCTTTCTTT
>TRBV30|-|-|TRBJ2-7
CAWSRLNYEQYF
TGTGCCTGGAGCAGGCTAAACTACGAGCAGTACTTC
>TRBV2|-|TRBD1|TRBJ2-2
CASTTGVTGELFF
TGTGCCAGCACGACAGGGGTAACCGGGGAGCTGTTTTTT
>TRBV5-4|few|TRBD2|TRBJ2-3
CASSLRLAGSADTQYF
TGTGCCAGCAGCTTGAGACTAGCGGGGAGTGCAGATACGCAGTATTTT
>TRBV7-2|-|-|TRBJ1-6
CASSLSIFQASPLHF
TGTGCCAGCAGCTTATCTATTTTTCAAGCCTCACCCCTCCACTTT
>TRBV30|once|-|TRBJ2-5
CAWSVPNQETQYF
TGTGCCTGGAGTGTACCTAACCAAGAGACCCAGTACTTC
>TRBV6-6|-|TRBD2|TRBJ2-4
CASSDPPGGNIQYF
TGTGCCAGCAGTGACCCCCCGGGGGGGAACATTCAGTACTTC
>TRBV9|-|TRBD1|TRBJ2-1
CASSALTGGNEQFF
TGTGCCAGCAGCGCCCTGACAGGGGGAAATGAGCAGTTCTTC
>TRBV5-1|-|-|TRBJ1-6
CASSLAGGGSSPLHF
TGCGCCAGCAGCTTGGCCGGCGGGGGGAGTTCACCCCTCCACTTT
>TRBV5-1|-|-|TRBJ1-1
CASSSSQGQNTEAFF
TGCGCCAGCAGCTCTTCACAGGGCCAGAACACTGAAGCTTTCTTT
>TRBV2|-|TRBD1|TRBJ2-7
CASRGQTFSYEQYF
TGTGCCAGCAGGGGACAGACCTTCTCCTACGAGCAGTACTTC
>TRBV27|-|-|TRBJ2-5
CASRSRGRQETQYF
TGTGCCAGCAGGTCTAGGGGCCGGCAAGAGACCCAGTACTTC
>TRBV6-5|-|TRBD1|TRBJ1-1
CASRQGVRAFF
TGTGCCAGCAGACAGGGGGTGAGAGCTTTCTTT
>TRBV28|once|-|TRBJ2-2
CASMGQGSLNTGELFF
TGTGCCAGCATGGGTCAGGGTTCTCTGAACACCGGGGAGCTGTTTTTT
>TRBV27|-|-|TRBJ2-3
CASRRHTDTQYF
TGTGCCAGCAGGCGTCACACAGATACGCAGTATTTT
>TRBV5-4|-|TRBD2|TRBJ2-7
CASSLARGGRLGEQYF
TGTGCCAGCAGCTTGGCCCGGGGGGGCCGACTGGGCGAGCAGTACTTC
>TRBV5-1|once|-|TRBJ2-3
CASSLESASGSRWGTDTQYF
TGCGCCAGCAGCTTGGAGTCCGCCAGCGGGTCCCGATGGGGCACAGATACGCAGTATTTT
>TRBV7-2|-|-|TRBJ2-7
CASSISRSSYEQYF
TGTGCCAGCAGCATCTCACGCAGCTCCTACGAGCAGTACTTC
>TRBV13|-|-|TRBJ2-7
CASSKTRYEQYF
TGTGCCAGCAGCAAGACGAGGTACGAGCAGTACTTC
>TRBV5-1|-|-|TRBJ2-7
CASSFDRPDYEQYF
TGCGCCAGCAGCTTCGACAGACCTGACTACGAGCAGTACTTC
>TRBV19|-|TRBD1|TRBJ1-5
CASSAQTGSQPQHF
TGTGCCAGTAGTGCTCAGACAGGGTCTCAGCCCCAGCATTTT
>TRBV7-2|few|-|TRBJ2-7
CASSLERSYEQYF
TGTGCCAGCAGCTTAGAGAGGTCCTACGAGCAGTACTTC
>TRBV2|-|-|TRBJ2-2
CASRVSGWAGELFF
TGTGCCAGCAGGGTCTCCGGGTGGGCCGGGGAGCTGTTTTTT